One T cell receptor (beta chain) is described in this entry. What it binds is not known. Genomic DNA was employed as the template in profiling TCR beta VDJ and CDR3. TCRdb redid the calling of the reads with MiXCR, one entry per CDR3 protein. The profile shows roughly 200,000 distinct CDR3 sequences, roughly 65% of them singletons. CDR1 is SQVTM and CDR2 is ANQGSEA in the germline V gene. With 5 bases clipped from V and 5 bases from J, the junction kept 8 bases outside the gene matches. This CDR3 contains 13 residues. This sample is drawn from a study of CD8+CD57+ T cells in acquired aplastic anemia. Study conclusions and caveats: Significance was not reached for CD8+ Simpson's diversity between patients and controls.

The sequenced patients had an expansion of CD8+CD57+ cells seen by flow cytometry. Sequencing was performed on sorted CD4+, CD8+, or CD8+CD57+ T cells (not recorded which) from PBMCs. V gene TRBV29-1 combines with J gene TRBJ2-5; 7 bases fit TRBD2. This sequence was found in a human donor with aplastic anemia. The CDR3 loop is CSVLGRGGETQYF. DNA of the CDR3: TGCAGCGTTCTAGGGCGGGGAGGGGAGACCCAGTACTTC.